This passage covers 7 T cell receptor beta chains from one sample sequenced in a study of tissue T cells after allogeneic stem cell transplantation. Libraries were prepared by immunoSEQ multiplex PCR; TCRdb keeps only in-frame clonotypes and omits some of them. The sample contains nearly 50,000 clones, around 73% of which appear only once. Sample: sorted cells pooled from one or two spleens. These receptors were obtained from a pool of C57BL/6 mice in good health.

As to this clone: Mouse gene names and germline throughout. The read terminates 1 residue ahead of where the CDR3 ends, so the germline J gene completes it. The chain carries TRBV3 and TRBJ1-3; no firm D call. Germline V gives CDR1 SNHLY, CDR2 FYNGKV (reference sequence). CDR3 length: 15 residues. With 2 bases removed from V and 0 bases from J, the gap between germline ends came to 8 bases. The sequenced CDR3 bases are TGTGCCAGCAGCTTACGGGGTAATTCTGGAAATACGCTCTAT. Amino acid sequence: CASSLRGNSGNTLY. The entire CDR3 is CASSLRGNSGNTLYF.

Details on this clone: Gene names are the mouse ones. The CDR3 end is not reached by the read, which stops 1 residue before it; the germline J gene fills it in. This chain uses TRBV19 with TRBJ2-4; D unclear. Germline loops: CDR1 FNHDT, CDR2 SITEND (reference sequence). The CDR3 extends over 12 amino acids. Trimming shortened V by 2 bases and J by 2 bases, and 3 bases separated the two germline ends. The sequenced CDR3 bases are TGTGCCAGCAGTATCGATCAAAACACCTTGTAC. It encodes CASSIDQNTLY. The full CDR3 protein is CASSIDQNTLYF.

To note about this clone: Gene names are the mouse ones. The read ends 1 residue shy of where the CDR3 ends; the end is completed using the germline J gene. This chain uses TRBV13-1 with TRBJ1-1; D not certain. Trimming left V 0 bases short and J 6 bases short, with 6 bases between. The CDR3 covers 12 residues. CDR1 is NSHNY and CDR2 is SYGAGN in the germline V gene. This CDR3 is CASSDAQSEVFF. The DNA read from the CDR3 is TGTGCCAGCAGTGATGCACAATCAGAAGTCTTC.

As for this clone: Gene names and germline refer to mouse. The CDR3 sequence is CGARFRWAETLYF. Incomplete CDR3 DNA: TGTGGTGCTAGGTTCCGTTGGGCAGAAACGCTGTAT. This chain connects TRBV20 to TRBJ2-3; D remains unclear. The CDR3 end is not reached by the read, which stops 1 residue before it; the germline J gene fills it in. The CDR3 extends over 13 amino acids. Trimming took off 2 bases at V and 3 bases at J, with 9 bases between the two ends. CDR1 is GFQATS and CDR2 is STVNSAI in the germline V gene. Looking up the rest from reference TRBV20 and TRBJ2-3 gives the full variable domain: GALVYQYPRRTICKSGTSMRMECQAVGFQATSVAWYRQSPQKTFELIALSTVNSAIKYEQNFTQEKFPISHPNLSFSSMTVLNAYLEDRGLYLCGARFRWAETLYFGSGTRLTVL.

A remark on this clone: The gene symbols are mouse symbols. The read is 1 residue too short to cover the CDR3 end, so that end is filled in from the germline J gene. The chain joins TRBV31 to TRBJ1-2; weak D call: TRBD1 (5 bases). Germline V lookup: CDR1 GKSSPN, CDR2 SITVG. V was shortened by 1 base and J by 1 base, with 7 bases between the two germline ends. The CDR3 is made up of 13 amino acids. The sequenced part of the CDR3 DNA is TGTGCCTGGAGTCGGGACGGAAACTCCGACTACACC. This translates into CAWSRDGNSDYT. In full, the CDR3 is CAWSRDGNSDYTF.

Remarks on this clone: Mouse germline and gene names are used. The sequence runs out 1 residue before the end of the CDR3; the remainder is reconstructed from the germline J gene. This chain links TRBV13-2 with TRBJ2-7; TRBD1 matches 8 bases. V lost 1 base and J lost 7; bases outside the gene matches: 1. The CDR3 is 12 residues long. CDR1 and CDR2 from the germline V gene are NNHNN and SYGAGS (reference sequence). The CDR3 loop is CASGDSGGEQYF. The covered CDR3 bases are TGTGCCAGCGGTGATTCAGGGGGCGAACAGTAC.

With respect to this clone: Mouse gene names and germline throughout. The missing CDR3 end, 1 residue past where the read stops, is filled in from the germline J gene. This chain uses TRBV31 with TRBJ2-5; D unresolved. The CDR3 is 14 amino acids. Germline values: CDR1 GKSSPN, CDR2 SITVG. Trimming removed 1 base at V and 0 bases at J, with 8 bases between. Partial CDR3 DNA: TGTGCCTGGAGTCCGGGATTTAACCAAGACACCCAGTAC. Its protein product is CAWSPGFNQDTQY. The entire CDR3 sequence reads CAWSPGFNQDTQYF.